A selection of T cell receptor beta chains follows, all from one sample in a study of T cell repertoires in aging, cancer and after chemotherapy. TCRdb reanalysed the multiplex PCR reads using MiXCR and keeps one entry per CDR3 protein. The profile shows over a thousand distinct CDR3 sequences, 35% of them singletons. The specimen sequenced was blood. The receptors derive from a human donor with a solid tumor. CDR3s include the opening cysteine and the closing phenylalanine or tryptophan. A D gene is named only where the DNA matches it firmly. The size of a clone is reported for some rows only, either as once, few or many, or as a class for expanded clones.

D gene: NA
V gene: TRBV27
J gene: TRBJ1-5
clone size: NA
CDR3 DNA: TGTGCCAGCAGTTTATTGCAGGGAGTTCAGCCCCAGCATTTT
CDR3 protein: CASSLLQGVQPQHF

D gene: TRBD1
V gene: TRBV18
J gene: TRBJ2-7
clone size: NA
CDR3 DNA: TGTGCCAGCTCATCTAACAGGGGGCAGAATAGGGGGGCCTACGAGCAGTACTTC
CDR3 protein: CASSSNRGQNRGAYEQYF

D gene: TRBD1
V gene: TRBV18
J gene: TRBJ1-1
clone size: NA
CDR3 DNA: TGTGCCAGCTCAACACGCGGACAGGGAAGGGGGTTGGGCGCTTTCTTT
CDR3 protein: CASSTRGQGRGLGAFF

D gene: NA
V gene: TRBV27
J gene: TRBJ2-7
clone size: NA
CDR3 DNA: TGTGCCAGCAGTTTCTCGGGAACCTCCTACGAGCAGTACTTC
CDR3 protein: CASSFSGTSYEQYF

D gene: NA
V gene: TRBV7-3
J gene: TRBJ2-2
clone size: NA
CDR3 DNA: TGTGCCAGCAGCTTAGCGGGGATGACCGGGGAGCTGTTTTTT
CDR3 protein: CASSLAGMTGELFF

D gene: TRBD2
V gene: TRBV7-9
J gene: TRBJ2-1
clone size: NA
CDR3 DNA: TGTGCCAGCAGCTTACTAGCGGGGGGCTCCTACAATGAGCAGTTCTTC
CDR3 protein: CASSLLAGGSYNEQFF

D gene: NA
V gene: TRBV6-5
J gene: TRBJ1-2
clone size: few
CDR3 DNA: TGTGCCAGCAGTTCCTTGGCAGCTAACTATGGCTACACCTTC
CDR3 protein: CASSSLAANYGYTF

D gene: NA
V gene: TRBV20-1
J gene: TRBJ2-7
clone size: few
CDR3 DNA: TGCAGTGCTAGCTTACAGACAAGAGGCGAGCAGTACTTC
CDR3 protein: CSASLQTRGEQYF

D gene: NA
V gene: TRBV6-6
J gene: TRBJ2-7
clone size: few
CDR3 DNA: TGTGCCAGCAGTTATAGCCAGAACTACGAGCAGTACTTC
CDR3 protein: CASSYSQNYEQYF

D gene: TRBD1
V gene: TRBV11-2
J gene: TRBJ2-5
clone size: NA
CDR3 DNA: TGTGCCAGCAGCTTAGTTATTGGGTTTGGGACAGGGATAACCAACATACACCAAGAGACCCAGTACTTC
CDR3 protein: CASSLVIGFGTGITNIHQETQYF

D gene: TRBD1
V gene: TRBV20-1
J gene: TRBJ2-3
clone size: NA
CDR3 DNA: TGCAGTGCTCCTGGACAGGTTCTAGATACGCAGTATTTT
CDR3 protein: CSAPGQVLDTQYF

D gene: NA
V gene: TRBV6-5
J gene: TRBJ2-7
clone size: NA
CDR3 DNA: TGTGCCAGCAGTTACTCGGGGGCCCCCTACGAGCAGTACTTC
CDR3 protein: CASSYSGAPYEQYF

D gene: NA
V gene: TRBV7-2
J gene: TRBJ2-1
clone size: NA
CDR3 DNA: TGTGCCAGCAGCTTAGCGTCGACTCGGGGCAATGAGCAGTTCTTC
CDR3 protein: CASSLASTRGNEQFF

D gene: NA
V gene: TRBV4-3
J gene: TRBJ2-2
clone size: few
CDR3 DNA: TGCGCCAGCAGCCAAGAGTACCAGGGGACCGGGGAGCTGTTTTTT
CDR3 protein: CASSQEYQGTGELFF

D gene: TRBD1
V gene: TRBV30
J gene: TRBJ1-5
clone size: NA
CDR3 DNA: TGTGCCTGGAGCCCGCCGGGGACAGGGGTAAATAGCAATCAGCCCCAGCATTTT
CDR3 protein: CAWSPPGTGVNSNQPQHF

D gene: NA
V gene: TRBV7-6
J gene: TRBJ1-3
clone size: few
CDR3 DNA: TGTGCCAGCAGCTTAGTCCGGGGAAACACCATATATTTT
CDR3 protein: CASSLVRGNTIYF

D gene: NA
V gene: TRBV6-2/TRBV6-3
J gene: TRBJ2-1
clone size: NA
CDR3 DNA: TGTGCCAGCAGTTACAGTCAGGGGTCCTACAATGAGCAGTTCTTC
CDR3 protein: CASSYSQGSYNEQFF

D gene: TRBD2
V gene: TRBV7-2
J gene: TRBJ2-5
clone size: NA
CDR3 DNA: TGTGCCAGCAGCTTAGCGGGGGGGACTAGCGGGGGGGAACAAGAGACCCAGTACTTC
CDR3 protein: CASSLAGGTSGGEQETQYF

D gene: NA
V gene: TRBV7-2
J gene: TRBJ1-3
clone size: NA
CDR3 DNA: TGTGCCAGCGCCTACGGGGGCAGTGGTGGAAACACCATATATTTT
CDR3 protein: CASAYGGSGGNTIYF

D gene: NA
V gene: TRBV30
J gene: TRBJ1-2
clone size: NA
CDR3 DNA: TGTGCCTGGAAGGTGGGTTTCCGTGGCTACACCTTC
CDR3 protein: CAWKVGFRGYTF

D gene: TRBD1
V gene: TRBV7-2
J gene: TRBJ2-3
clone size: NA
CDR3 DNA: TGCGCCAGCAGCCAAGATCCGGGACAGGGATCCCCCACAGATACGCAGTATTTT
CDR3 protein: CASSQDPGQGSPTDTQYF

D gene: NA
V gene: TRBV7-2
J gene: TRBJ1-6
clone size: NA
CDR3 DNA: TGTGCCAGCAGCTCCAACGGGGCCCGGGGAAATTCACCCCTCCACTTT
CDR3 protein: CASSSNGARGNSPLHF

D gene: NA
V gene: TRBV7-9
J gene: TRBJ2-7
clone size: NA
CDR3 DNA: TGTGCCAGCAGCTTAACGGACGGATCCTACGAGCAGTACTTC
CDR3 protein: CASSLTDGSYEQYF

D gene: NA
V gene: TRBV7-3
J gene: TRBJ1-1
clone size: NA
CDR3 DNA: TGTGCCAGCAGCGTCACAGCTAACACTGAAGCTTTCTTT
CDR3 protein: CASSVTANTEAFF

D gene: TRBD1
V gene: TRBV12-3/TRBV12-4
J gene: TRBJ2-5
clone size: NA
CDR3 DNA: TGTGCCAGCAGCCCTGGACAGGGCGTAGGAGAGACCCAGTACTTC
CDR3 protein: CASSPGQGVGETQYF

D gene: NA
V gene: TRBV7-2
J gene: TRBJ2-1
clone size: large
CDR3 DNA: TGTGCCAGCAGCAAAGAGGCATCCAACCCGACTAATGAGCAGTTCTTC
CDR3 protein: CASSKEASNPTNEQFF

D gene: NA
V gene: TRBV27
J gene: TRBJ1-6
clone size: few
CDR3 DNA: TGTGCCAGCAGCCAGGCAACTAATTCACCCCTCCACTTT
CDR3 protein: CASSQATNSPLHF

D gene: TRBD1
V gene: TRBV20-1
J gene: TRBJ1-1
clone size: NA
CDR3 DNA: TGCAGTGCTCACGCGGACAGGATGAGGGGTACTTTCTTT
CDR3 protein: CSAHADRMRGTFF

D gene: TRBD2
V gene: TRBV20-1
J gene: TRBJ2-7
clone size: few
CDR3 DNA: TGCAGTGCTAGAGATGGGACTATGGGATACGAGCAGTACTTC
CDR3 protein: CSARDGTMGYEQYF

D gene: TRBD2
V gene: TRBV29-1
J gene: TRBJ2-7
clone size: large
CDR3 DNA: TGCAGCGTTGAGGGCCTAGCGGACGGCGAGCAGTACTTC
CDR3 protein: CSVEGLADGEQYF

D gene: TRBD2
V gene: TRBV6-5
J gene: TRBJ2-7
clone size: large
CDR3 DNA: TGTGCCAGCAGCTGGCGGGGGGGGGTTGACGAGCAGTACTTC
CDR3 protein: CASSWRGGVDEQYF

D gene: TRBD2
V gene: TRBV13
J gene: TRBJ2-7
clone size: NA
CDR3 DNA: TGTGCCAGCAGCTTCAATAGCGGGGGAATATCCTACGAGCAGTACTTC
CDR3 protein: CASSFNSGGISYEQYF

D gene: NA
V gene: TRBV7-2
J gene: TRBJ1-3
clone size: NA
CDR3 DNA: TGTGCCAGCAGCCCTAGAAATTCTGGAAACACCATATATTTT
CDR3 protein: CASSPRNSGNTIYF

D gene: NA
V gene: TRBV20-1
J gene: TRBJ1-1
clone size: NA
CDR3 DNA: TGCAGTGCTAAGACCAGGGGCATCATGAACACTGAAGCTTTCTTT
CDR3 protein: CSAKTRGIMNTEAFF

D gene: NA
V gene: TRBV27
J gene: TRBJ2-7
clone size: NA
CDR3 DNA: TGTGCCAGCAGCCCGGGGTGGGGACAATTCTCCTACGAGCAGTACTTC
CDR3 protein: CASSPGWGQFSYEQYF

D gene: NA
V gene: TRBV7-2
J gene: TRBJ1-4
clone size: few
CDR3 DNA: TGTGCCAGCAGCTACTTTCCGGGTGCAACTAATGAAAAACTGTTTTTT
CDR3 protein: CASSYFPGATNEKLFF

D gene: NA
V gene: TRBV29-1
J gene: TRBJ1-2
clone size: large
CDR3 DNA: TGCAGCGCCCTGATAGGGACGGACTATGGCTACACCTTC
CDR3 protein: CSALIGTDYGYTF

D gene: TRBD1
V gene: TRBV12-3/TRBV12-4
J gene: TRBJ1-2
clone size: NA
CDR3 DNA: TGTGCCAGCAGTGAACATTACCGGGACAGATATAACTATGGCTACACCTTC
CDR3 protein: CASSEHYRDRYNYGYTF

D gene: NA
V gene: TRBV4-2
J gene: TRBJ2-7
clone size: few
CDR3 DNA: TGTGCCAGCAGCCCATGGGACGACGCATCCTACGAGCAGTACTTC
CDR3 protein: CASSPWDDASYEQYF

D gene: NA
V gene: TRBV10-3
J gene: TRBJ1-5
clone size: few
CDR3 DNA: TGTGCCATCAGTGAAGGTGACAATAGGGGCAATCAGCCCCAGCATTTT
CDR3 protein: CAISEGDNRGNQPQHF

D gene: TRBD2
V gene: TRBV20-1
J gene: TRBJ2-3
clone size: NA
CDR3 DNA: TGCAGTGCGGACGAGACTAGCGGCAGCACAGATACGCAGTATTTT
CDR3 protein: CSADETSGSTDTQYF

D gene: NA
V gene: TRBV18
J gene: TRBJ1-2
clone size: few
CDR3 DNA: TGTGCCAGCTCACCACTAGGCAGGGAAGAAGCGGGCTACACCTTC
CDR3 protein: CASSPLGREEAGYTF